The 20 T cell receptor beta chains in this list originate from one sample, sequenced in a study of monozygotic twins with inflammatory bowel disease. TCRdb reanalyzed the 5' RACE reads and collapses them to one entry per CDR3 protein, without DNA. This sample carries about 440,000 distinct CDR3 sequences, with 2.4% going to the ten biggest clones. Sequencing used blood. Receptors originate from a human donor with ulcerative colitis or Crohn's disease, or a healthy co-twin of an affected twin (not recorded which).

This rearrangement joins TRBV4-2 to TRBJ1-5; lacking DNA, the TRBD1 call made by TCRdb goes unchecked. The CDR3 covers 15 residues. CDR1 and CDR2 from the germline V gene are LGHNA and YNFKEQ. The CDR3 sequence is CASSQAYQGSQPQHF.

The gene calls are TRBV10-3 and TRBJ2-1; TCRdb selects TRBD2, and the lack of DNA leaves this call unchecked. In germline, CDR1 is ENHRY, CDR2 SYGVKD. The length of the CDR3 is 12 residues. CDR3 loop: CAISSQGEVLFF.

The gene calls are TRBV4-3 and TRBJ2-3; TCRdb's D call of TRBD2 is untestable without DNA. This CDR3 is 18 amino acids long. Germline V gene lookup returns CDR1 LGHNA and CDR2 YSLEER. CDR3 sequence reads: CASSQDSLTGGPPDTQYF.

The rearrangement links TRBV5-1 to TRBJ2-5; the TCRdb D gene call, TRBD1, has no DNA to confirm it. The CDR3 length is 15 residues. CDR1 SGHRS and CDR2 YFSETQ come from the germline V gene. CDR3 amino acids: CASSLEPGGGETQYF.

The chain uses TRBV7-2 and TRBJ1-1; the D call from TCRdb, TRBD1, cannot be confirmed without DNA. Germline CDR1 reads SGHTA; CDR2 reads FQGNSA. The CDR3 covers 13 residues. This CDR3 reads CASSYREHTEAFF.

This sequence joins TRBV29-1 and TRBJ1-2. Per germline, CDR1 SQVTM and CDR2 ANQGSEA. This CDR3 region has 13 residues. The CDR3 here is CSVDELLGYGYTF.

V gene TRBV2 combines with J gene TRBJ1-1; as DNA is missing, the TRBD1 call by TCRdb cannot be tested. Germline V gives CDR1 SNHLY, CDR2 FYNNEI. CDR3 length equals 14 residues. The CDR3 here is CASTNDSPNTEAFF.

V gene TRBV12-3 or TRBV12-4 combines with J gene TRBJ2-7; TCRdb picks TRBD1, but there is no DNA to check that call. CDR3 length equals 12 residues. CDR3 in amino acids: CASSWAVGEQYF.

The chain recombines TRBV15 with TRBJ2-7; the D gene TCRdb calls, TRBD2, cannot be checked with no DNA. From germline, CDR1 is LNHNV and CDR2 YYDKDF (reference sequence). The CDR3 sequence is 15 residues long. This chain's CDR3 is CATSKGGLAGYEQYF. The full variable domain, rest sourced from reference TRBV15 and TRBJ2-7, is DAMVIQNPRYQVTQFGKPVTLSCSQTLNHNVMYWYQQKSSQAPKLLFHYYDKDFNNEADTPDNFQSRRPNTSFCFLDIRSPGLGDTAMYLCATSKGGLAGYEQYFGPGTRLTVT.

The chain joins TRBV20-1 to TRBJ2-3. The germline CDR1 and CDR2 sequences are DFQATT and SNEGSKA (reference sequence). This CDR3 comprises 11 residues. CDR3 sequence: CSARDVDTQYF.

This chain connects TRBV7-6 to TRBJ2-1; lacking DNA, the TRBD2 call made by TCRdb goes unchecked. The CDR3 extends over 15 amino acids. Germline CDR1 and CDR2: SGHVS and FNYEAQ. This CDR3 is CASSPPGGLWIEQFF. Full variable domain (outside the CDR3, taken from reference TRBV7-6 and TRBJ2-1): GAGVSQSPRYKVTKRGQDVALRCDPISGHVSLYWYRQALGQGPEFLTYFNYEAQQDKSGLPNDRFSAERPEGSISTLTIQRTEQRDSAMYRCASSPPGGLWIEQFFGPGTRLTVL.

V usage is TRBV7-9 and J usage is TRBJ1-3. The germline CDR1 and CDR2 sequences are SEHNR and FQNEAQ (reference sequence). This CDR3 has 14 amino acids. The CDR3 sequence: CASSLASSGNTIYF.

The chain employs TRBV5-5 and TRBJ2-5; TCRdb proposes TRBD2, but this gene call is untestable without DNA. CDR3 length: 13 amino acids. Germline assignment: CDR1 SGHKS and CDR2 YYEKEE (reference sequence). The CDR3: CASSQGQRETQYF. Using reference TRBV5-5 and TRBJ2-5 for the parts outside the CDR3, the full variable domain is DAGVTQSPTHLIKTRGQQVTLRCSPISGHKSVSWYQQVLGQGPQFIFQYYEKEERGRGNFPDRFSARQFPNYSSELNVNALLLGDSALYLCASSQGQRETQYFGPGTRLLVL.

The rearrangement joins TRBV7-9 to TRBJ1-1. The CDR3 length is 12 residues. The germline V gene has CDR1 SEHNR and CDR2 FQNEAQ (reference sequence). The CDR3 loop is CASRALEGEAFF.

The V call is TRBV5-1, the J call TRBJ1-1. The CDR3 contains 13 residues. Germline CDR1 reads SGHRS; CDR2 reads YFSETQ. CDR3 residues: CASSLVTQSEAFF.

The rearrangement joins TRBV18 to TRBJ2-1. The CDR3 is made up of 12 amino acids. Germline values: CDR1 KGHSH, CDR2 LQKENI. The CDR3 loop reads CASSPQGDEQFF. Together with reference TRBV18 and TRBJ2-1, the CDR3 gives the full variable domain: NAGVMQNPRHLVRRRGQEARLRCSPMKGHSHVYWYRQLPEEGLKFMVYLQKENIIDESGMPKERFSAEFPKEGPSILRIQQVVRGDSAAYFCASSPQGDEQFFGPGTRLTVL.

The chain's CDR3 is CATSDPLDTQYF. The rearrangement links TRBV24-1 to TRBJ2-3; no DNA is available, so the TRBD1 call from TCRdb remains unchecked. Germline CDR1 KGHDR, CDR2 SFDVKD. This CDR3 has 12 amino acids.

This chain connects TRBV5-5 to TRBJ2-3; as DNA is missing, the TRBD1 call by TCRdb cannot be tested. CDR1 SGHKS and CDR2 YYEKEE come from the germline V gene (reference sequence). There are 15 residues in the CDR3. CDR3 region: CASSFGIQGVYTQYF.

The chain uses TRBV9 and TRBJ2-7. CDR1 is SGDLS, CDR2 YYNGEE, per germline. This CDR3 is 15 amino acids long. CDR3: CASSVRIDGTYEQYF.

The rearrangement links TRBV7-8 to TRBJ1-5; TCRdb names TRBD1, which stays unverified in the absence of DNA. CDR3 length: 14 amino acids. Germline loops: CDR1 SGHVS, CDR2 FQNEAQ. CDR3 sequence: CACGQAYSNQPQHF.